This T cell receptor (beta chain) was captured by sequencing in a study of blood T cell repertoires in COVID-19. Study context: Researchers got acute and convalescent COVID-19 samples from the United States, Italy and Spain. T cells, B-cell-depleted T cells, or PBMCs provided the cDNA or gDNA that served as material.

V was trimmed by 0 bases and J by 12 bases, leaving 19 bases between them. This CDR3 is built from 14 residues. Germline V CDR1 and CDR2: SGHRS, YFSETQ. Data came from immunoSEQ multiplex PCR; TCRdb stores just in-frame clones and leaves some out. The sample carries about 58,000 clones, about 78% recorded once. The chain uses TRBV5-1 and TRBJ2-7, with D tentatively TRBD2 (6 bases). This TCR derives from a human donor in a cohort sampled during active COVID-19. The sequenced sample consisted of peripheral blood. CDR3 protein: CASSLEGLEDLRYF. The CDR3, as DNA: TGCGCCAGCAGCTTGGAGGGACTCGAGGACCTGCGGTACTTC.